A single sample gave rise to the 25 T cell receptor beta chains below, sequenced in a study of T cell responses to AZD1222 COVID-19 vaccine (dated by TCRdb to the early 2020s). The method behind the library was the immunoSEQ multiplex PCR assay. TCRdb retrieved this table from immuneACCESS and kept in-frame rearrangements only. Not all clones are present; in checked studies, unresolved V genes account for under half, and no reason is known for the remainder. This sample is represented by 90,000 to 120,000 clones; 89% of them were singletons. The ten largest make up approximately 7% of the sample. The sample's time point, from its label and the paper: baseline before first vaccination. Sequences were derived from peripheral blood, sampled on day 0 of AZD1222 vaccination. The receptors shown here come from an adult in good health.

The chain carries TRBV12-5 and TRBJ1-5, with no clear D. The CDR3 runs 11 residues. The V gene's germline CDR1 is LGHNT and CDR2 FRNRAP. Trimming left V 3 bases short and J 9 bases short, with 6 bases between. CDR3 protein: CASGFNGPQHF. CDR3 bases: TGTGCTAGTGGTTTTAACGGGCCCCAGCATTTT.

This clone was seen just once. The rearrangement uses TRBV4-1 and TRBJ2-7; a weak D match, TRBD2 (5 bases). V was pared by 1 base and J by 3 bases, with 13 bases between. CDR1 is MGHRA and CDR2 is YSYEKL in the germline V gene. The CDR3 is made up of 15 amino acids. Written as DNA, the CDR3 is TGCGCCAGCAGCCAAGTTATCGGGGAGCTCTACGAGCAGTACTTC. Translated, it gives CASSQVIGELYEQYF.

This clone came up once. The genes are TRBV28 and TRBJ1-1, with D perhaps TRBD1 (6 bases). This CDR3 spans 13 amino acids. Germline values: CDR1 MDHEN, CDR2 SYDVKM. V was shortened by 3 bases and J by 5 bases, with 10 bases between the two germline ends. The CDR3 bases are TGTGCCAGCAGTTTGCGACAGGCAACTGAAGCTTTCTTT. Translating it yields CASSLRQATEAFF.

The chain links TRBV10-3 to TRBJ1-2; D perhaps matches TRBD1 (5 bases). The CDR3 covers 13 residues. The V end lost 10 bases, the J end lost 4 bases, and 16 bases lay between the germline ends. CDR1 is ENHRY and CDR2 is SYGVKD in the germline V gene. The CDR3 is CATGKGQGYGYTF. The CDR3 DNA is TGTGCCACCGGGAAGGGGCAGGGCTATGGCTACACCTTC.

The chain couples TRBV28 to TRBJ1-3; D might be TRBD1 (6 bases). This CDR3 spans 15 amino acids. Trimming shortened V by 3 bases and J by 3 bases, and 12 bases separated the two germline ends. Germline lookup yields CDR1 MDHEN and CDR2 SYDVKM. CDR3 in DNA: TGTGCCAGCAGTTTTCAGACAGGAGATGGAAACACCATATATTTT. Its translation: CASSFQTGDGNTIYF. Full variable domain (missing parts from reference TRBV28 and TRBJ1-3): DVKVTQSSRYLVKRTGEKVFLECVQDMDHENMFWYRQDPGLGLRLIYFSYDVKMKEKGDIPEGYSVSREKKERFSLILESASTNQTSMYLCASSFQTGDGNTIYFGEGSWLTVV.

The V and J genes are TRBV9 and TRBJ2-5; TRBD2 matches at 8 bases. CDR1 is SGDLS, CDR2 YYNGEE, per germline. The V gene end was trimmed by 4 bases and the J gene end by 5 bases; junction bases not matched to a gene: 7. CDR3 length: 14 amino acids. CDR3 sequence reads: CASSTDREGETQYF. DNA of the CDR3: TGTGCCAGCAGCACAGACCGGGAGGGGGAGACCCAGTACTTC.

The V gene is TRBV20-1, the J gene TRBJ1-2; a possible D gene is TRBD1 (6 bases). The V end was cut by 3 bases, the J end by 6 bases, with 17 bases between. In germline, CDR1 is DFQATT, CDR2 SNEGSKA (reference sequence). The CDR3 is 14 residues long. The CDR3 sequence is CSASSYQGLDGYTF. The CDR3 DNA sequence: TGCAGTGCTAGTTCTTATCAGGGGCTCGATGGCTACACCTTC.

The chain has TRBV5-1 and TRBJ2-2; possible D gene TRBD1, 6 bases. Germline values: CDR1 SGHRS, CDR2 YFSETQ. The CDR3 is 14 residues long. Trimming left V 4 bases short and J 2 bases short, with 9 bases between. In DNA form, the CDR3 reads TGCGCCAGCAGCAAACAGGGAAACACCGGGGAGCTGTTTTTT. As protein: CASSKQGNTGELFF.

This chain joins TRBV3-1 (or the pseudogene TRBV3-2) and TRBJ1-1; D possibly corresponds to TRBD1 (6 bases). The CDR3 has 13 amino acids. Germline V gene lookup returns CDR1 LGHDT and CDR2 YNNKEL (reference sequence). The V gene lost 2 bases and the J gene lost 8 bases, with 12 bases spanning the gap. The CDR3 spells CASSQPGALEAFF. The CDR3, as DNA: TGTGCCAGCAGCCAACCGGGGGCCCTAGAAGCTTTCTTT.

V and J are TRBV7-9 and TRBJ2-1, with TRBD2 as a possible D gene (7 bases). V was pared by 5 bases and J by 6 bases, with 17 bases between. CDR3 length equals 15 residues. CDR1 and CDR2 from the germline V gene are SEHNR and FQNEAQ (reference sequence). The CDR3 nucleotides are TGTGCCAGCAGCCCCCGCGGGGGCGATGGCAATGAGCAGTTCTTC. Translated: CASSPRGGDGNEQFF. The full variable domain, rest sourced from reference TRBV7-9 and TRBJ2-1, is DTGVSQNPRHKITKRGQNVTFRCDPISEHNRLYWYRQTLGQGPEFLTYFQNEAQLEKSRLLSDRFSAERPKGSFSTLEIQRTEQGDSAMYLCASSPRGGDGNEQFFGPGTRLTVL.

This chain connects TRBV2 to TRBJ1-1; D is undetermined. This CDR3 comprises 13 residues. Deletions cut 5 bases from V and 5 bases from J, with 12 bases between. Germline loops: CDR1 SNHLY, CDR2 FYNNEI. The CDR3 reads CASSYGGRTEAFF. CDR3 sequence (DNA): TGTGCCAGCAGTTACGGCGGGCGAACTGAAGCTTTCTTT.

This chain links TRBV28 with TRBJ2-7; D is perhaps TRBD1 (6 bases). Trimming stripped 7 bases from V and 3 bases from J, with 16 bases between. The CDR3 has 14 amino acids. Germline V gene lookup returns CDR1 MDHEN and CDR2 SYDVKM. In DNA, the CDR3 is TGTGCCAGCACCCAGGGGACGGCGTTCTACGAGCAGTACTTC. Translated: CASTQGTAFYEQYF.

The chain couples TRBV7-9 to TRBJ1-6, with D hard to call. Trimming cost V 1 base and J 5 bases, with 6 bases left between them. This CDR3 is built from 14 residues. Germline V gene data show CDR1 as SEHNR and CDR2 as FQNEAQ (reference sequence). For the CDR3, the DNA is TGTGCCAGCAGCTTAGATCTTCATAATTCACCCCTCCACTTT. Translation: CASSLDLHNSPLHF.

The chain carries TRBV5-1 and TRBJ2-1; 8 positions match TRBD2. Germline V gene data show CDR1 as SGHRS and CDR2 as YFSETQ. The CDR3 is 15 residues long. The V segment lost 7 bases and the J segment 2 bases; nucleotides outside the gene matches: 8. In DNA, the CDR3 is TGCGCCAGCGGACCGGGACTAGTGACCTACAATGAGCAGTTCTTC. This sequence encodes CASGPGLVTYNEQFF. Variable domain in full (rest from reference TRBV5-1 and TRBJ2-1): KAGVTQTPRYLIKTRGQQVTLSCSPISGHRSVSWYQQTPGQGLQFLFEYFSETQRNKGNFPGRFSGRQFSNSRSEMNVSTLELGDSALYLCASGPGLVTYNEQFFGPGTRLTVL.

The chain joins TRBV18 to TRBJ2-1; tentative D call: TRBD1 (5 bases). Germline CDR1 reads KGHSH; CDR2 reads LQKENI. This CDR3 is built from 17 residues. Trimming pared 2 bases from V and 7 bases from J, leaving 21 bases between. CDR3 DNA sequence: TGTGCCAGCTCACCAGCGGTAGGCAGGGTGCAAGAGAATGAGCAGTTCTTC. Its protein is CASSPAVGRVQENEQFF.

This CDR3 is CASSLSGISNQPQHF. The DNA of the CDR3 is TGCGCCAGCAGCTTGTCCGGGATTAGCAATCAGCCCCAGCATTTT. The chain joins TRBV5-1 to TRBJ1-5; unclear D gene. CDR1 SGHRS and CDR2 YFSETQ come from the germline V gene. The V gene lost 1 base and the J gene lost 0 bases, with 8 bases spanning the gap. This CDR3 contains 15 residues.

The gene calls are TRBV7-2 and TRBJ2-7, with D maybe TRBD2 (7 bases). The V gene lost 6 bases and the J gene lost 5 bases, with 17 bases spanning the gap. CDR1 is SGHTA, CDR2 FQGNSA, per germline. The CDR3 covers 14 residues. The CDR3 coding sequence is TGTGCCAGCAGAACGGACGGGGGGCTGGACGAGCAGTACTTC. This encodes CASRTDGGLDEQYF.

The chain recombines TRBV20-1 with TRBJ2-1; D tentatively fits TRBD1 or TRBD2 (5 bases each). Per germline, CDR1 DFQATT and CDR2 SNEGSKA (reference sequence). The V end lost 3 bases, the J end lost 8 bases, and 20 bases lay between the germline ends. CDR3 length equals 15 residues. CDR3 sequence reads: CSASLWDPKNDEQFF. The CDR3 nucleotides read TGCAGTGCTAGTCTCTGGGACCCAAAAAACGATGAGCAGTTCTTC.

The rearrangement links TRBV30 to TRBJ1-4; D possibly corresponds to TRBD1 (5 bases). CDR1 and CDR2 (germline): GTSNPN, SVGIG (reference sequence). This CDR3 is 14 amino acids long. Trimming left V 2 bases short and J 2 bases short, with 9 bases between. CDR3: CAWSKRQTNEKLFF. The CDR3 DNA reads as TGTGCCTGGAGTAAGAGACAGACTAATGAAAAACTGTTTTTT.

CDR3 nucleotide sequence: TGTGCCAGCGGGCAGGGTCATCTCTACGAGCAGTACTTC. Translating it yields CASGQGHLYEQYF. This chain uses TRBV28 with TRBJ2-7, with a tentative D call TRBD1 (5 bases). V lost 8 bases to trimming and J lost 3 bases, with 14 bases between them. The CDR3 covers 13 residues. Per the germline V gene, CDR1 is MDHEN and CDR2 is SYDVKM. Full variable domain (rest looked up from reference TRBV28 and TRBJ2-7): DVKVTQSSRYLVKRTGEKVFLECVQDMDHENMFWYRQDPGLGLRLIYFSYDVKMKEKGDIPEGYSVSREKKERFSLILESASTNQTSMYLCASGQGHLYEQYFGPGTRLTVT.

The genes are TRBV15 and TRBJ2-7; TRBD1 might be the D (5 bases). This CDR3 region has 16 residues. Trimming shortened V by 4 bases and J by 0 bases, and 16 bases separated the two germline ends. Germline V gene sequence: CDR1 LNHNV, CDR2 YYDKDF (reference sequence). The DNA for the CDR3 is TGTGCCACCAGCAAGGATCAGGGTGGTAGCTCCTACGAGCAGTACTTC. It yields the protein CATSKDQGGSSYEQYF.

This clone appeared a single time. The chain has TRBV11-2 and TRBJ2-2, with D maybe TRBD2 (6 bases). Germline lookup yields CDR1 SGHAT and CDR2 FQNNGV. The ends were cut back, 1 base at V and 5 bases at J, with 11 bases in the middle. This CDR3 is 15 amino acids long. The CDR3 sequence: CASSLAGGKTGELFF. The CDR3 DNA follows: TGTGCCAGCAGCTTAGCGGGCGGGAAGACCGGGGAGCTGTTTTTT. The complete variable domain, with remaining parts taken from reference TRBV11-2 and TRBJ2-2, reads EAGVAQSPRYKIIEKRQSVAFWCNPISGHATLYWYQQILGQGPKLLIQFQNNGVVDDSQLPKDRFSAERLKGVDSTLKIQPAKLEDSAVYLCASSLAGGKTGELFFGEGSRLTVL.

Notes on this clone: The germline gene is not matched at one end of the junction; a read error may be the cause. The CDR3 DNA reads TGCGCCAGCAGCCAAGATCATCGACACTCCTTC. Amino acid sequence: CASSQDHRHSF. The V and J genes are TRBV4-1 and TRBJ1-2; D is unresolved. Germline V lookup: CDR1 MGHRA, CDR2 YSYEKL. The CDR3 has 11 amino acids.

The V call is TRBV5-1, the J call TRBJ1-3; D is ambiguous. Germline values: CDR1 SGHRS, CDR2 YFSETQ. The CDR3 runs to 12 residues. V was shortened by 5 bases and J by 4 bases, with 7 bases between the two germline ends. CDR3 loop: CASRSEGNTIYF. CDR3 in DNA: TGCGCCAGCAGGAGCGAAGGAAACACCATATATTTT.

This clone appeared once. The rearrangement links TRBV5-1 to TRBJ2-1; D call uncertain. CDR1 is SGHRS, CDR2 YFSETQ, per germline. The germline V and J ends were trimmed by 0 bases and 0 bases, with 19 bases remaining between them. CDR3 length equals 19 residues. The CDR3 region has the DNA TGCGCCAGCAGCTTGGACCCCGCCTACGGCTTGAGCTCCTACAATGAGCAGTTCTTC. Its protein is CASSLDPAYGLSSYNEQFF.